This entry is about one T cell receptor beta chain. Germline loops: CDR1 LGHNT, CDR2 FRNRAP. The J segment lost 7 bases and the V segment lost 6 bases, leaving 8 bases of the junction unmatched. The CDR3 has 13 amino acids. The data were taken from a study of OX40 agonist ivuxolimab in advanced cancers. Overall study context: Patients receiving dose escalation had hepatocellular carcinoma, melanoma, renal cell or head and neck cancer. A mean age of roughly 60 years, range roughly 23 to 85, was recorded, and 70% to 85% were male.

Libraries were prepared by immunoSEQ multiplex PCR; TCRdb keeps only in-frame clonotypes and omits some of them. Of tens of thousands of clones detected, about three quarters appear once; the ten largest clones hold roughly 25%. Sequencing used CD4+ or CD8+ T cells sorted from blood, obtained in a trial of the OX40 agonist ivuxolimab. This sequence was found in an adult with an advanced solid tumor such as melanoma, head and neck, liver or kidney cancer. The V call is TRBV12-5, the J call TRBJ2-5, with TRBD2 matching over 7 bases. Here the CDR3 reads CASGPSGGGTQYF. The CDR3 nucleotides are TGTGCTAGTGGCCCATCTGGGGGGGGGACCCAGTACTTC.